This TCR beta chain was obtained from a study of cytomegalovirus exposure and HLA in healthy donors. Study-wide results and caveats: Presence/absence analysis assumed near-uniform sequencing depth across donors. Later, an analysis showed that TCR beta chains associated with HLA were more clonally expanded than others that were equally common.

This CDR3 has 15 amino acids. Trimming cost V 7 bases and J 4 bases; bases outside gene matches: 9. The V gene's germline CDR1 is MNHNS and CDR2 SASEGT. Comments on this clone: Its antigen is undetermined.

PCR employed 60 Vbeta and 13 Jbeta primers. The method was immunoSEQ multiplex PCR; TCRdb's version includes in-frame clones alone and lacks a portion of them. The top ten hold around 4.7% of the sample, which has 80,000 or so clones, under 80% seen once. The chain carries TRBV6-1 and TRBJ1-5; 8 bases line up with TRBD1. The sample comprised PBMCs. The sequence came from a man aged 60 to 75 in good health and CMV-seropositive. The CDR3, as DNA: TGTGCCAGCAATCCGGACAGGGAATATAATCAGCCCCAGCATTTT. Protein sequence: CASNPDREYNQPQHF.